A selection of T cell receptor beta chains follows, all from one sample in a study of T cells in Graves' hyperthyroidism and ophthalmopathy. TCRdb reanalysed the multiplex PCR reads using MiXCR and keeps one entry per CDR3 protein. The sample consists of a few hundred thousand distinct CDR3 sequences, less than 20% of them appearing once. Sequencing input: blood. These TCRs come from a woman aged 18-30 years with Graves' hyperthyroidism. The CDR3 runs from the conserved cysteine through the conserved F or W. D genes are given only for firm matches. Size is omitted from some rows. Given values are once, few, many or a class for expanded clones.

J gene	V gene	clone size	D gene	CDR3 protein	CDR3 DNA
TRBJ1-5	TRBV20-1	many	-	CSAREGGVQEPQHF	TGCAGTGCTAGAGAAGGCGGGGTTCAGGAGCCCCAGCATTTT
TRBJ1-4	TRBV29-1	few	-	CSVAPRRGGGEKLFF	TGCAGCGTTGCCCCCCGGAGGGGCGGTGGTGAAAAACTGTTTTTT
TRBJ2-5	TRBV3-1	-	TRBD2	CASSQGPGGTQYF	TGTGCCAGCAGCCAAGGTCCGGGGGGGACCCAGTACTTC
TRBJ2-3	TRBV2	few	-	CASSEMSDTQYF	TGTGCCAGCAGTGAAATGTCAGATACGCAGTATTTT
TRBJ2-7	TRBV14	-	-	CASSQGSGGLSYEQYF	TGTGCCAGCAGCCAAGGATCGGGGGGCCTATCCTACGAGCAGTACTTC
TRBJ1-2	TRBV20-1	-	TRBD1	CSASEYRGVYGYTF	TGCAGTGCTAGCGAGTACAGGGGGGTCTATGGCTACACCTTC
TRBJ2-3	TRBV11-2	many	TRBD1	CASSHSTGADTQYF	TGTGCCAGCAGCCACTCGACAGGGGCAGATACGCAGTATTTT
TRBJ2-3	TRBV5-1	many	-	CASSLGGQGRGDTQYF	TGCGCCAGCAGCTTGGGAGGGCAGGGAAGAGGCGATACGCAGTATTTT
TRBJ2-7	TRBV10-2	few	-	CASSDGFRGSYEQYF	TGCGCCAGCAGTGACGGCTTCAGAGGATCCTACGAGCAGTACTTC
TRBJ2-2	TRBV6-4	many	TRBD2	CASSDGGGPGGELFF	TGTGCCAGCAGTGACGGCGGGGGGCCTGGCGGGGAGCTGTTTTTT
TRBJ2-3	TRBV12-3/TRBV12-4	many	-	CASSTGPRPDPQYF	TGTGCCAGCAGTACTGGGCCTCGGCCAGATCCGCAGTATTTT
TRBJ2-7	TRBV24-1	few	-	CATQKQGTYEQYF	TGTGCCACCCAGAAACAGGGAACCTACGAGCAGTACTTC
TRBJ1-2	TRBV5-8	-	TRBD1	CASSLRTGGEKNYGYTF	TGTGCCAGCAGCCTAAGGACAGGGGGGGAAAAGAACTATGGCTACACCTTC
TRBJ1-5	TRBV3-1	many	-	CASSYGAGGLGQPQHF	TGTGCCAGCAGCTATGGAGCGGGGGGGCTAGGGCAGCCCCAGCATTTT
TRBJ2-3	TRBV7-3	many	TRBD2	CASSPRTSGRIDTQYF	TGTGCCAGCAGCCCTCGGACTAGCGGGAGAATAGATACGCAGTATTTT